These T cell receptor beta chains were read from a single sample in a study of cytomegalovirus exposure and HLA in healthy donors. Using immunoSEQ multiplex PCR, the repertoire was profiled, and TCRdb retains in-frame clones only, with some absent. This sample yields 150,000 to 200,000 clones, of which over 75% are seen a single time; about 2% belongs to the top ten. The material sequenced was PBMCs. The receptors were gathered from a woman aged 50 to 60 in good health and CMV-seronegative. CDR3s include the opening cysteine and the closing phenylalanine or tryptophan. D genes are given only for firm matches. Expanded clones are given a class, and other clones once, few, many or no size at all.

V,D,size,J,CDR3,DNA
TRBV5-1,.,.,TRBJ2-3,CASREAGPTDTQYF,TGCGCCAGCAGAGAAGCGGGCCCCACAGATACGCAGTATTTT
TRBV4-3,.,once,TRBJ1-2,CASSQYGQSGGYTF,TGCGCCAGCAGCCAATATGGACAGTCGGGAGGCTACACCTTC
TRBV19,.,.,TRBJ2-3,CASSPGVTISTDTQYF,TGTGCCAGTAGTCCGGGAGTAACAATTAGCACAGATACGCAGTATTTT
TRBV19,TRBD2,.,TRBJ2-7,CASSLGGAPYEQYF,TGTGCCAGTAGTTTGGGAGGGGCCCCCTACGAGCAGTACTTC
TRBV14,.,.,TRBJ2-2,CASKTRDTGELFF,TGTGCCAGCAAGACTAGGGACACCGGGGAGCTGTTTTTT
TRBV7-2,.,.,TRBJ1-3,CASSSSKGLATIYF,TGTGCCAGCAGCTCATCTAAGGGTCTAGCCACCATATATTTT
TRBV5-1,TRBD1,.,TRBJ1-1,CASSLSGGTEAFF,TGCGCCAGCAGCTTATCAGGGGGCACTGAAGCTTTCTTT
TRBV5-1,TRBD2,.,TRBJ2-1,CASSFIGTSVFF,TGCGCCAGCAGCTTCATAGGGACTAGCGTGTTCTTC
TRBV28,TRBD2,.,TRBJ2-7,CASSVAGGPFYEQYF,TGTGCCAGCAGTGTAGCGGGAGGGCCTTTCTACGAGCAGTACTTC
TRBV9,.,.,TRBJ2-3,CASSPYGAGRTTDTQYF,TGTGCCAGCAGCCCCTATGGGGCAGGGCGCACTACAGATACGCAGTATTTT
TRBV10-3,.,.,TRBJ2-5,CAISESKGGPGETQYF,TGTGCCATCAGTGAGTCGAAAGGCGGCCCGGGGGAGACCCAGTACTTC
TRBV6-5,.,.,TRBJ1-2,CASSYSNRVHYGYTF,TGTGCCAGCAGTTACTCAAACAGGGTACACTATGGCTACACCTTC
TRBV5-5,.,.,TRBJ1-5,CASSFGEGNQPQHF,TGTGCCAGCAGCTTCGGGGAGGGCAATCAGCCCCAGCATTTT
TRBV6-1,.,.,TRBJ2-3,CASTITSSTDTQYF,TGTGCCAGCACCATCACATCAAGCACAGATACGCAGTATTTT
TRBV6-5,.,.,TRBJ1-2,CASRSGGGGIYGYTF,TGTGCCAGCAGAAGTGGCGGGGGTGGGATCTATGGCTACACCTTC
TRBV10-3,.,.,TRBJ1-5,CATSAGPGNQPQHF,TGTGCCACCAGTGCCGGTCCGGGCAATCAGCCCCAGCATTTT
TRBV6-5,.,.,TRBJ1-5,CASSFTGSNQPQHF,TGTGCCAGCAGTTTTACGGGGTCCAATCAGCCCCAGCATTTT
TRBV7-2,TRBD1,once,TRBJ1-1,CASSSMGQGNTEAFF,TGTGCCAGCAGCTCTATGGGACAGGGGAACACTGAAGCTTTCTTT
TRBV7-9,.,.,TRBJ1-5,CSSSRDGGQPQHF,TGTTCCAGCAGCCGTGACGGGGGGCAGCCCCAGCATTTT
TRBV6-5,.,.,TRBJ1-6,CASSYSRLTNNSPLHF,TGTGCCAGCAGTTACTCCAGGCTAACCAATAATTCACCCCTCCACTTT
TRBV11-1,TRBD2,.,TRBJ2-2,CASSAGLAGRTGELFF,TGTGCCAGCAGCGCGGGACTAGCGGGGCGCACCGGGGAGCTGTTTTTT
TRBV19,.,.,TRBJ1-5,CASKGRDYSNQPQHF,TGTGCCAGTAAGGGCAGGGACTATAGCAATCAGCCCCAGCATTTT
TRBV19,TRBD2,.,TRBJ2-3,CASSFGGRTDTQYF,TGTGCCAGTAGTTTTGGCGGGAGAACAGATACGCAGTATTTT
TRBV15,TRBD1,.,TRBJ2-5,CATSREVVTRDRGETQYF,TGTGCCACCAGCAGAGAAGTGGTGACCCGGGACAGGGGGGAGACCCAGTACTTC
TRBV5-1,TRBD1,.,TRBJ2-5,CASSKRQGAWGETQYF,TGCGCCAGCAGCAAAAGACAGGGGGCCTGGGGAGAGACCCAGTACTTC
TRBV6-1,.,.,TRBJ1-1,CASSESRAAEAFF,TGTGCCAGCAGTGAATCCAGGGCCGCTGAAGCTTTCTTT
TRBV18,TRBD1,.,TRBJ2-5,CASSPDRGGETQYF,TGTGCCAGCTCACCGGACAGGGGAGGTGAGACCCAGTACTTC
TRBV11-3,.,.,TRBJ2-1,CASSLANNEQFF,TGTGCCAGCAGCTTAGCTAACAATGAGCAGTTCTTC
TRBV5-1,TRBD1,.,TRBJ2-3,CASSTGQGTDTQYF,TGCGCCAGCAGCACGGGACAGGGGACGGATACGCAGTATTTT
TRBV6-1,TRBD2,.,TRBJ2-3,CASIGGSADTQYF,TGTGCCAGCATCGGGGGGTCGGCAGATACGCAGTATTTT
TRBV5-1,.,.,TRBJ2-6,CASRENSGANVLTF,TGCGCCAGCAGGGAGAACTCTGGGGCCAACGTCCTGACTTTC
TRBV13,TRBD1,.,TRBJ1-2,CASSGGQPNYGYTF,TGTGCCAGCAGCGGGGGACAGCCTAACTATGGCTACACCTTC
TRBV4-1,.,.,TRBJ1-4,CASSQVSLTNEKLFF,TGCGCCAGCAGCCAAGTTTCATTAACTAATGAAAAACTGTTTTTT
TRBV19,.,.,TRBJ1-1,CASSTQGNTEAFF,TGTGCCAGTAGTACCCAGGGAAACACTGAAGCTTTCTTT
TRBV11-2,.,.,TRBJ2-6,CASSLEFVGSSGANVLTF,TGTGCCAGCAGCTTAGAATTTGTCGGGAGCTCTGGGGCCAACGTCCTGACTTTC
TRBV9,.,.,TRBJ1-1,CASSATMNTEAFF,TGTGCCAGCAGCGCTACTATGAACACTGAAGCTTTCTTT
TRBV18,TRBD1,.,TRBJ2-2,CASSLRQGRNTGELFF,TGTGCCAGCTCACTTAGACAGGGGAGAAACACCGGGGAGCTGTTTTTT
TRBV30,TRBD1,.,TRBJ2-7,CAWSVGMGQSYEQYF,TGTGCCTGGAGTGTAGGGATGGGACAGTCCTACGAGCAGTACTTC
TRBV2,.,.,TRBJ2-1,CASSEYKYSNEQFF,TGTGCCAGCAGTGAATATAAGTATAGCAATGAGCAGTTCTTC
TRBV28,.,.,TRBJ1-1,CASSLNRARSLNTEAFF,TGTGCCAGCAGTTTGAACAGGGCCCGAAGCCTGAACACTGAAGCTTTCTTT
TRBV30,.,.,TRBJ1-3,CAWSVLRSGNTIYF,TGTGCCTGGAGTGTACTTAGATCTGGAAACACCATATATTTT
TRBV6-1,TRBD1,.,TRBJ2-1,CASKAGGLDEQFF,TGTGCCAGCAAGGCAGGGGGCCTCGATGAGCAGTTCTTC
TRBV18,.,.,TRBJ2-6,CASSPPLGGSGANVLTF,TGTGCCAGCTCACCACCGTTAGGGGGATCTGGGGCCAACGTCCTGACTTTC
TRBV7-2,.,.,TRBJ2-1,CASSLESLYNEQFF,TGTGCCAGCAGCTTAGAGTCCCTATACAATGAGCAGTTCTTC
TRBV5-6,.,.,TRBJ2-1,CASSLELGYNEQFF,TGTGCCAGCAGCTTGGAACTAGGTTACAATGAGCAGTTCTTC
TRBV2,TRBD1,.,TRBJ2-7,CASSEARPQGAREQYF,TGTGCCAGCAGTGAAGCCCGGCCACAGGGGGCAAGGGAGCAGTACTTC
TRBV28,.,.,TRBJ1-1,CASSWAGPNTEAFF,TGTGCCAGCAGTTGGGCGGGACCGAACACTGAAGCTTTCTTT
TRBV19,.,few,TRBJ1-1,CASSIDSTGTCEAFF,TGTGCCAGTAGTATAGACTCTACTGGGACATGTGAAGCTTTCTTT
TRBV28,TRBD1,.,TRBJ1-6,CASRGNRGKLHF,TGTGCCAGCAGGGGGAACAGGGGGAAACTCCACTTT
TRBV5-6,TRBD1,.,TRBJ2-7,CASSGGGTGVSYEQYF,TGTGCCAGCAGCGGGGGTGGGACAGGAGTTTCCTACGAGCAGTACTTC
TRBV27,.,.,TRBJ2-7,CASSLDFTGTYEQYF,TGTGCCAGCAGTTTAGACTTCACAGGGACCTACGAGCAGTACTTC
TRBV20-1,.,.,TRBJ1-2,CSANYRDGYTF,TGCAGTGCCAACTACAGGGACGGCTACACCTTC
TRBV30,TRBD1,.,TRBJ1-2,CAWRLGQGNYGYTF,TGTGCCTGGAGACTTGGACAGGGGAACTATGGCTACACCTTC